This is a list of T cell receptor beta chains from one sample in a study of post-analysis software for immune sequencing data. TCRdb independently ran MiXCR on the PCR reads; one entry per CDR3 protein. The sample yields around 440,000 distinct CDR3 sequences, approximately 45% seen once. The sample was blood. Receptor source: a girl aged 5 to 17 with multiple sclerosis. Each CDR3 is given with its conserved first and last residue. The D gene is left open where the match is weak. Clone size is shown for a subset of rows, as once, few, many or a class of expanded clone.

j_call d_call v_call clone_size cdr3_nt cdr3_aa
TRBJ2-5 . TRBV5-1 few TGCGCCAGCAGCTTGGACGGAACTCAAGAGACCCAGTACTTC CASSLDGTQETQYF
TRBJ1-1 TRBD1 TRBV5-1 few TGCGCCAGCAGCCTCCAGAGGGACAGTTCCATGAACACTGAAGCTTTCTTT CASSLQRDSSMNTEAFF
TRBJ2-3 TRBD2 TRBV12-3/TRBV12-4 many TGTGCCAGCAGTTCCAATAGCGGGAGGGCGCCAGATACGCAGTATTTT CASSSNSGRAPDTQYF
TRBJ2-7 TRBD2 TRBV29-1 few TGCAGCGTTGAAGTTAGCGGGAGAGAGTGGGCCTACGAGCAGTACTTC CSVEVSGREWAYEQYF
TRBJ1-2 . TRBV6-6 . TGTGCCAGCAGTGGCGTAATTGGCAGGGAAGATGGCTACACCTTC CASSGVIGREDGYTF
TRBJ2-3 . TRBV5-1 . TGCGCCAGCAGCTTCGGACAGAACACAGATACGCAGTATTTT CASSFGQNTDTQYF
TRBJ2-7 TRBD2 TRBV20-1 few TGCAGTGCGAAACTAGCGGGAGGGCCTTACGAGCAGTACTTC CSAKLAGGPYEQYF
TRBJ2-1 . TRBV12-3/TRBV12-4 few TGTGCCAGCAGTTTAGTACTTAGGCTCAATGAGCAGTTCTTC CASSLVLRLNEQFF
TRBJ2-7 TRBD1 TRBV20-1 . TGCAGTGCTAGAGCCGCGGGACAGGGGTCCCCCGAGCAGTACTTC CSARAAGQGSPEQYF
TRBJ2-3 TRBD2 TRBV7-8 . TGTGCCAGCAGCTTATCCACCGCGGGAGGGAAAACAGATACGCAGTATTTT CASSLSTAGGKTDTQYF
TRBJ1-2 TRBD1 TRBV20-1 few TGCAGTGCCCCGGACAGGGGCGGACTAGAGTATGGCTACACCTTC CSAPDRGGLEYGYTF
TRBJ2-7 . TRBV5-1 few TGCGCCAGCGCCGGGGATATTCAATACGAGCAGTACTTC CASAGDIQYEQYF
TRBJ2-5 TRBD2 TRBV5-1 . TGCGCCAGCAGCCCGGGACTAGCGGGAGTAACGGAGACCCAGTACTTC CASSPGLAGVTETQYF